The following is a T cell receptor (beta chain) sequence with its context. Its specificity is unknown. This specimen belongs to a study of T cell responses to AZD1222 COVID-19 vaccine. Study-wide findings and caveats: Clonal diversity was possibly underestimated; the donors were predominantly white British and more often female.

The junction had 9 bases not matched to a gene; V was cut back by 2 bases and J by 6 bases. Germline V gives CDR1 LNHNV, CDR2 YYDKDF (reference sequence). This CDR3 has 15 amino acids. Using immunoSEQ multiplex PCR, the repertoire was profiled, and TCRdb retains in-frame clones only, with some absent. The sample has about 73,000 clones; roughly nine tenths are singletons. This TCR derives from an adult who received the AZD1222 COVID-19 vaccine. The chain uses TRBV15 and TRBJ1-2; 7 bases line up with TRBD1. The sequencing used peripheral blood, collected 28 days after the second AZD1222 dose. For the CDR3, the DNA is TGTGCCACCAGCAGATACAGGGGCAGGGAGAATGGCTACACCTTC. Its translation: CATSRYRGRENGYTF.